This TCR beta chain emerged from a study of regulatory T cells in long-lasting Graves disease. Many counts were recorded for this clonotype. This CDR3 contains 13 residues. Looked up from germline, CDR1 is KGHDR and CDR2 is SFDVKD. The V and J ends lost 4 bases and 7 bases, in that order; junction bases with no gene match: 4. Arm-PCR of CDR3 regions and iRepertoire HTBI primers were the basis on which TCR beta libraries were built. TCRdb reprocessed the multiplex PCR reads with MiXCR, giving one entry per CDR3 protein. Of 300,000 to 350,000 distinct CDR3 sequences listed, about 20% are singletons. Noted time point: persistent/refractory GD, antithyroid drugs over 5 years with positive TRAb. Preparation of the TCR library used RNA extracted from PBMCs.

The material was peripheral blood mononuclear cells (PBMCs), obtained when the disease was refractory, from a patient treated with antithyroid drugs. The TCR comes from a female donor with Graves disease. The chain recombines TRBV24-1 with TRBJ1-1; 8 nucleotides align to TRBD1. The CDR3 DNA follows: TGTGCCACCAGTGACCGGACAGGGCTTGAAGCTTTCTTT. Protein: CATSDRTGLEAFF.